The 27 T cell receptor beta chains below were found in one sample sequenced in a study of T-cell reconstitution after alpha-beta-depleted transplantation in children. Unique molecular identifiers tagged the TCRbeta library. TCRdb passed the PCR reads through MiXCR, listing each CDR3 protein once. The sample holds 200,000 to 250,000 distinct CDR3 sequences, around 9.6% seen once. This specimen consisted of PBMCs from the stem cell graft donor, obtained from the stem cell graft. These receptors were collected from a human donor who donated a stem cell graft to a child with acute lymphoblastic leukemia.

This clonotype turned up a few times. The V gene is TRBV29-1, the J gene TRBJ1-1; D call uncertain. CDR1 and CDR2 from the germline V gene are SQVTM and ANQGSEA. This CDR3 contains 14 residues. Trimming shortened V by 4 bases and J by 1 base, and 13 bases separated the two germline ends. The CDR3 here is CSVGSGAGNTEAFF. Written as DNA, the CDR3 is TGCAGCGTTGGTAGCGGAGCAGGGAACACTGAAGCTTTCTTT.

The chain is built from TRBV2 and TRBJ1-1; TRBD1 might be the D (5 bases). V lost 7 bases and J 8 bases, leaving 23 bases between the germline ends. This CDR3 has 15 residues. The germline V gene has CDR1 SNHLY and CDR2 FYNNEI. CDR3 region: CASNPSAGLPIEAFF. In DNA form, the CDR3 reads TGTGCCAGCAACCCATCCGCAGGGCTCCCGATCGAAGCTTTCTTT.

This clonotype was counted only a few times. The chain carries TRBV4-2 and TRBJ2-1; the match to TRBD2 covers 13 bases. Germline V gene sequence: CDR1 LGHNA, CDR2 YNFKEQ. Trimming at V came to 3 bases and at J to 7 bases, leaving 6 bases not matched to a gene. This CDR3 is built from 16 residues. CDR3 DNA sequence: TGTGCCAGCAGCCAGCCCGGGACTAGCGGGGTAAATGAGCAGTTCTTC. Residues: CASSQPGTSGVNEQFF.

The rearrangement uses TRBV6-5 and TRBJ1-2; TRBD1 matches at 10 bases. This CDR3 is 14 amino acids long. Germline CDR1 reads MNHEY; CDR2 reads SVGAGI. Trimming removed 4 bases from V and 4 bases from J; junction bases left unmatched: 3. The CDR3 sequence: CASSWGQGSYGYTF. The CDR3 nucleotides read TGTGCCAGCAGTTGGGGACAGGGGAGCTATGGCTACACCTTC.

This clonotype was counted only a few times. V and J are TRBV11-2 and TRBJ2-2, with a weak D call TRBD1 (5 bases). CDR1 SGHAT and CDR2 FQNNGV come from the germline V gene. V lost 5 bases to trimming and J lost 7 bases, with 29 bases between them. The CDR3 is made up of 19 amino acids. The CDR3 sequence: CASSRWGPIQTTASGELFF. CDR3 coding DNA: TGTGCCAGCAGCCGGTGGGGCCCCATACAAACTACAGCGAGCGGGGAGCTGTTTTTT.

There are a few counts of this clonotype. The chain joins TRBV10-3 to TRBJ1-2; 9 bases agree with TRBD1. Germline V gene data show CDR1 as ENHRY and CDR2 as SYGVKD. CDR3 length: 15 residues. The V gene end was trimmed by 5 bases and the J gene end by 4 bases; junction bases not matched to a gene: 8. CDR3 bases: TGTGCCATCAGTTCCGGGACAGGGATCGCCTATGGCTACACCTTC. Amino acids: CAISSGTGIAYGYTF.

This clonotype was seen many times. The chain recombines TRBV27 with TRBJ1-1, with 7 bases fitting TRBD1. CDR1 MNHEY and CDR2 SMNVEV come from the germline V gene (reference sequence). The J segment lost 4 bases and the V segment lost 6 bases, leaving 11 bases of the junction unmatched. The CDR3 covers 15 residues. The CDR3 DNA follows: TGTGCCAGCAGCCGCGACAGGGTGGGGGTCACTGAAGCTTTCTTT. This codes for CASSRDRVGVTEAFF.

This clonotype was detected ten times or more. CDR3 DNA: TGCAGTGTTGGAACAGGCAACACCTACGAGCAGTACTTC. Amino acids: CSVGTGNTYEQYF. The chain employs TRBV20-1 and TRBJ2-7, with D tentatively TRBD1 (5 bases). The CDR3 is 13 residues long. V was cut by 7 bases and J by 2 bases, with 15 bases left in between. The germline V gene has CDR1 DFQATT and CDR2 SNEGSKA (reference sequence).

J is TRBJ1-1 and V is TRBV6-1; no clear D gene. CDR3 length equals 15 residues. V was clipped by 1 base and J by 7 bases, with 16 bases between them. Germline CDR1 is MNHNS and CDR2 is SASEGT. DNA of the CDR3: TGTGCCAGCAGTGAAGACCTGCCGCGACCTTTTGAAGCTTTCTTT. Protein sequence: CASSEDLPRPFEAFF.

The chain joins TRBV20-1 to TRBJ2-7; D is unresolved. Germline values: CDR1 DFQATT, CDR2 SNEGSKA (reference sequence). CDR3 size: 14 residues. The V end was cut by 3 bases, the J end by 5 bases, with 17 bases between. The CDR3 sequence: CSARVVRVNHEQYF. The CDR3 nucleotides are TGCAGTGCTAGGGTGGTCCGGGTCAACCACGAGCAGTACTTC.

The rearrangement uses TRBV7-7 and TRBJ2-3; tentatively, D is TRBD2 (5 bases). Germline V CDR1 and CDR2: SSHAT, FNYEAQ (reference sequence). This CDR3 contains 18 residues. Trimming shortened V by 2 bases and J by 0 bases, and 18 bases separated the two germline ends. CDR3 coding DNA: TGTGCCAGCAGCTTATATAGTAACGGGGTTACTAGCACAGATACGCAGTATTTT. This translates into CASSLYSNGVTSTDTQYF.

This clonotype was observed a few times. The CDR3 reads CASSPGQSFMNTEAFF. The CDR3 region has the DNA TGCGCCAGCAGCCCAGGACAGTCGTTCATGAACACTGAAGCTTTCTTT. V is TRBV5-1 and J is TRBJ1-1, with D tentatively TRBD1 (6 bases). The germline V gene has CDR1 SGHRS and CDR2 YFSETQ. The CDR3 has 16 residues. V shed 4 bases and J shed 0 bases, with 16 bases lying between them.

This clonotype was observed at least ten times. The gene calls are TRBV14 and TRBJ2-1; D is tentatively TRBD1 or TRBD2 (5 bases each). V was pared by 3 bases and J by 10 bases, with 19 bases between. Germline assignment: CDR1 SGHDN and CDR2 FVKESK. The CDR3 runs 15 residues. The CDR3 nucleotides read TGTGCCAGCAGCCAGATTGGGGGTGCCCATTCGGAGCAGTTCTTC. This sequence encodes CASSQIGGAHSEQFF.

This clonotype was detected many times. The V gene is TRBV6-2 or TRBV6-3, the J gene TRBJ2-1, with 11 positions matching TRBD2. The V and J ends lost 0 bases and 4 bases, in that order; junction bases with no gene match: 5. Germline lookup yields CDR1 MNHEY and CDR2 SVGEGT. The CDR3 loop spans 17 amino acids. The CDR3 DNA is TGTGCCAGCAGTTACTCGCCGACTAGCGGGATTTACAATGAGCAGTTCTTC. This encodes CASSYSPTSGIYNEQFF.

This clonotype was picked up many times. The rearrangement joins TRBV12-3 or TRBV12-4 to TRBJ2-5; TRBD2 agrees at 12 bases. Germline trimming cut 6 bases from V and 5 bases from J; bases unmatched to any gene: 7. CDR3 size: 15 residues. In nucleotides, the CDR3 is TGTGCCAGCAGCCCCACTAGCGGGGGGAGGGAGACCCAGTACTTC. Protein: CASSPTSGGRETQYF.

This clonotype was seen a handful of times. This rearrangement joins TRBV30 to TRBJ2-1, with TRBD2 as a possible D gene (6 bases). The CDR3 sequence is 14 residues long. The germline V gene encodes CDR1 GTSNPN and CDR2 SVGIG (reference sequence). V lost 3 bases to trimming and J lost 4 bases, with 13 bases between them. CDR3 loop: CAWRKGGVYNEQFF. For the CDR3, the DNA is TGTGCCTGGAGGAAGGGCGGGGTTTACAATGAGCAGTTCTTC.

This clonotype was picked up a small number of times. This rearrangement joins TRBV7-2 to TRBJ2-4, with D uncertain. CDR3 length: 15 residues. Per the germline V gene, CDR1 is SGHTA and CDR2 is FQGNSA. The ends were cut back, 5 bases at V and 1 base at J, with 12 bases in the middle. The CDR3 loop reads CASSTPTRAKNIQYF. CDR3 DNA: TGTGCCAGCAGCACCCCGACACGGGCCAAAAACATTCAGTACTTC.

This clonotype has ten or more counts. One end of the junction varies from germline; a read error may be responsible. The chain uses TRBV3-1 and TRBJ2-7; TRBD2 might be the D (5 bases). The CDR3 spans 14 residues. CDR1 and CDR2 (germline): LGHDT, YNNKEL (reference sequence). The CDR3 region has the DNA TGTGCCAGCAGCCAAGCTCCGGACTCCCACGAGCAGTACTTC. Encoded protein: CASSQAPDSHEQYF.

CDR3 sequence reads: CAISESDYSQPQHF. The CDR3 bases are TGTGCCATCAGTGAGTCGGATTACAGCCAGCCCCAGCATTTT. The chain is built from TRBV10-3 and TRBJ1-5; D is uncertain. This CDR3 comprises 14 residues. In germline, CDR1 is ENHRY, CDR2 SYGVKD. The V and J ends lost 0 bases and 7 bases respectively, with 10 bases between them.

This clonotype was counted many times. The chain's CDR3 is CASSAAGTGTYEQYF. CDR3 bases: TGTGCCAGCAGCGCCGCGGGGACAGGAACCTACGAGCAGTACTTC. The chain couples TRBV9 to TRBJ2-7; 8 positions match TRBD1. Germline V gene data show CDR1 as SGDLS and CDR2 as YYNGEE. The V segment lost 3 bases and the J segment 2 bases; nucleotides outside the gene matches: 7. There are 15 residues in the CDR3. Based on the CDR3 plus reference TRBV9 and TRBJ2-7, the full variable domain is DSGVTQTPKHLITATGQRVTLRCSPRSGDLSVYWYQQSLDQGLQFLIQYYNGEERAKGNILERFSAQQFPDLHSELNLSSLELGDSALYFCASSAAGTGTYEQYFGPGTRLTVT.

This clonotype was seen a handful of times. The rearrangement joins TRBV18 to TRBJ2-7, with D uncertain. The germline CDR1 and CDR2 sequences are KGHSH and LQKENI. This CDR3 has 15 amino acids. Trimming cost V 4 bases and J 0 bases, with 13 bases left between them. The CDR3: CASSLTMRSSYEQYF. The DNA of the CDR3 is TGTGCCAGCTCACTTACCATGCGGAGCTCCTACGAGCAGTACTTC.

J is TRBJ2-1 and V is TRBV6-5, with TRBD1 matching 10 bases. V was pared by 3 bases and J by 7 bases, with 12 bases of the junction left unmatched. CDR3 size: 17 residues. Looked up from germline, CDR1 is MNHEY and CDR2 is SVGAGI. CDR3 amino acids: CASSYSLTQDRGNEQFF. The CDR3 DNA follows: TGTGCCAGCAGTTATTCCCTAACTCAGGACAGGGGGAATGAGCAGTTCTTC.

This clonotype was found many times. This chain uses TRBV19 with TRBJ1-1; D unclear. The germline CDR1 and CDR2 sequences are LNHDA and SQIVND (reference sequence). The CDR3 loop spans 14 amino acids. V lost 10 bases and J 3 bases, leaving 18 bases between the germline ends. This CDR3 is CATREGSEYTEAFF. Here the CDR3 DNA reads TGTGCCACCCGGGAGGGATCAGAATACACTGAAGCTTTCTTT.

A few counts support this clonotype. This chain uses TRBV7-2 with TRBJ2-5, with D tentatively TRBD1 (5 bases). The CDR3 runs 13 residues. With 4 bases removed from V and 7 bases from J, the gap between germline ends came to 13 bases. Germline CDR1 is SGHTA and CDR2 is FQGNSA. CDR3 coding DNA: TGTGCCAGCAGCTCAGGGTTTACCGGGACCCAGTACTTC. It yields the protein CASSSGFTGTQYF.

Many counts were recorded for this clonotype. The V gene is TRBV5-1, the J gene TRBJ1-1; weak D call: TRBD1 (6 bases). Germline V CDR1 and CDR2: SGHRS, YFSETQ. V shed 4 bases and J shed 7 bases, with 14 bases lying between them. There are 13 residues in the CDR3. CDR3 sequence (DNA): TGCGCCAGCAGCCCCTCGGGGGGGCATGAAGCTTTCTTT. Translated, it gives CASSPSGGHEAFF.

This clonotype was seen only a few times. The CDR3 here is CSVVGELTNYGYTF. As DNA, the CDR3 is TGCAGCGTTGTGGGGGAACTTACTAACTATGGCTACACCTTC. The V and J genes are TRBV29-1 and TRBJ1-2, with D possibly being TRBD1 (5 bases). This CDR3 has 14 amino acids. The ends were cut back, 4 bases at V and 0 bases at J, with 12 bases in the middle. CDR1 is SQVTM, CDR2 ANQGSEA, per germline.

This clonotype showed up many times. The CDR3 sequence: CASSSTRVTRSNTEAFF. In nucleotides, the CDR3 is TGTGCCAGCAGTTCAACCAGGGTTACGCGCTCGAACACTGAAGCTTTCTTT. The chain employs TRBV12-3 or TRBV12-4 and TRBJ1-1; D is perhaps TRBD1 (5 bases). The CDR3 is 17 amino acids. Trimming removed 4 bases from V and 1 base from J, with 19 bases in between.